This T cell receptor beta chain was sequenced during a study of PD-1 blockade in classical Hodgkin lymphoma. Study details: Intravenous infusions of nivolumab 3 mg/kg reached patients every 2 weeks.

Germline loops: CDR1 SGHNT, CDR2 YENEEA. Trimming removed 5 bases at V and 4 bases at J, with 9 bases between. The CDR3 length is 12 residues. The table lists this clone with a count of one. Its matching antigen is unknown. Study conclusions and caveats: Complete responders had baseline diversity similar to newly diagnosed patients.

Time point here: cycle 4 day 1 (C4D1), after around six weeks of nivolumab. There was relapse after autologous stem cell transplantation in every patient, and there was variation in brentuximab vedotin exposure. Measured with immunoSEQ multiplex PCR; TCRdb has only the in-frame clones, and not every one. The sample includes about 47,000 clones, around 80% seen only once; the top ten take about a fifth. The receptor was derived from a human donor with classical Hodgkin lymphoma. The sample was peripheral blood mononuclear cells (PBMCs), taken before the fourth cycle of nivolumab. The chain couples TRBV11-3 to TRBJ2-7; TRBD2 is a possible D gene (6 bases). The CDR3 DNA reads as TGTGCCAGCAGCGAGGCGGGATACGAGCAGTACTTC. This sequence encodes CASSEAGYEQYF.